The 29 T cell receptor beta chains in this list originate from one sample, sequenced in a study of regulatory T cells in long-lasting Graves disease. Relying on iRepertoire HTBI primers and Arm-PCR of CDR3 regions, the team built TCR beta libraries. TCRdb reprocessed the multiplex PCR reads with MiXCR, giving one entry per CDR3 protein. The sample carries roughly 700,000 distinct CDR3 sequences, about 32% recorded once. The time point: persistent/refractory GD, antithyroid drugs over 5 years with positive TRAb. PBMCs were the source of the RNA used for TCR sequencing. The sequences come from peripheral blood mononuclear cells (PBMCs), collected when the disease was refractory, from a patient treated with antithyroid drugs. The receptor set was obtained from a female donor with Graves disease.

There are a few counts of this clonotype. V and J are TRBV5-1 and TRBJ2-1, with TRBD2 identical over 12 bases. Germline V gene lookup returns CDR1 SGHRS and CDR2 YFSETQ. J lost 4 bases, V lost 2 bases, and 4 bases had no gene match. The CDR3 has 16 amino acids. CDR3 protein: CASSFSGLAGYNEQFF. CDR3 bases: TGCGCCAGCAGCTTTTCGGGACTAGCGGGTTACAATGAGCAGTTCTTC.

This clonotype appeared many times. The chain combines TRBV10-2 with TRBJ2-5; tentatively, D is TRBD1 (5 bases). CDR1 and CDR2 (germline): WSHSY, SAAADI. V was clipped by 0 bases and J by 2 bases, with 10 bases between them. The CDR3 extends over 15 amino acids. This CDR3 reads CASSESRTPQETQYF. CDR3 in DNA: TGCGCCAGCAGTGAGTCCAGGACACCGCAAGAGACCCAGTACTTC.

This clonotype has only a few counts. The chain employs TRBV7-9 and TRBJ2-7; D might be TRBD2 (7 bases). Germline V gene sequence: CDR1 SEHNR, CDR2 FQNEAQ (reference sequence). The V and J ends lost 0 bases and 9 bases respectively, with 18 bases between them. The CDR3 is made up of 15 amino acids. This chain's CDR3 is CASSLAGGATASQYF. As DNA, the CDR3 is TGTGCCAGCAGCTTAGCTGGGGGGGCGACAGCGTCGCAGTACTTC.

This CDR3 is CASHSGGSGNTIYF. The CDR3 nucleotides read TGTGCCTCCCACAGTGGAGGCTCTGGAAACACCATATATTTT. The chain combines TRBV5-5 with TRBJ1-3; D is ambiguous. The germline V and J ends were trimmed by 10 bases and 0 bases, with 14 bases remaining between them. This CDR3 spans 14 amino acids. Germline loops: CDR1 SGHKS, CDR2 YYEKEE (reference sequence).

The chain joins TRBV20-1 to TRBJ1-2; D may be TRBD1 (5 bases). Germline V gives CDR1 DFQATT, CDR2 SNEGSKA (reference sequence). V lost 4 bases and J lost 7, with 22 bases in between. The CDR3 runs to 15 residues. This CDR3 is CSANYPGPGGFGYTF. DNA for the CDR3: TGCAGTGCTAATTACCCGGGGCCGGGAGGATTTGGCTACACCTTC.

In its sample, this clonotype was seen once. V gene TRBV20-1 combines with J gene TRBJ1-3, with no clear D. The V end was cut by 1 base, the J end by 13 bases, with 17 bases between. The germline V gene has CDR1 DFQATT and CDR2 SNEGSKA (reference sequence). This CDR3 is 13 amino acids long. DNA of the CDR3: TGCAGTGCTAGAGCCCCGGACCGGTTCGAGATATATTTT. This codes for CSARAPDRFEIYF.

There are a few counts of this clonotype. The chain employs TRBV11-2 and TRBJ2-3; no firm D call. Germline V gives CDR1 SGHAT, CDR2 FQNNGV. Trimming left V 2 bases short and J 2 bases short, with 11 bases between. CDR3 length: 15 amino acids. The CDR3 nucleotides are TGTGCCAGCAGCTTAATTTTCGGGTACACAGATACGCAGTATTTT. It is translated as CASSLIFGYTDTQYF.

The chain joins TRBV6-1 to TRBJ2-7, with 11 bases that match TRBD2. With V trimmed by 5 bases and J by 2 bases, 5 bases remained unmatched. Germline V lookup: CDR1 MNHNS, CDR2 SASEGT. CDR3 length equals 15 residues. The CDR3 is CASSPTSGSPYEQYF. The CDR3, as DNA: TGTGCCAGCAGTCCTACTAGCGGGAGTCCCTACGAGCAGTACTTC.

CDR3 DNA: TGTGCCAGCAGCGTGAGTTGCGAGCAGTACTTC. Protein sequence: CASSVSCEQYF. This chain links TRBV12-3 or TRBV12-4 with TRBJ2-7; D is unresolved. V was cut by 6 bases and J by 6 bases, with 9 bases left in between. CDR3 size: 11 residues.

This clonotype was detected only a few times. The J gene is TRBJ1-5, the V gene TRBV6-1, with a tentative D call TRBD1 (6 bases). Trimming left V 6 bases short and J 0 bases short, with 15 bases between. Per the germline V gene, CDR1 is MNHNS and CDR2 is SASEGT. The CDR3 has 16 residues. CDR3 protein: CASSALDSPSNQPQHF. In nucleotides, the CDR3 is TGTGCCAGCAGCGCCTTGGACAGTCCTAGCAATCAGCCCCAGCATTTT.

This chain links TRBV28 with TRBJ1-2, with 9 bases matching TRBD1. The CDR3 covers 14 residues. J gave up 6 bases and V 5 bases, and 7 bases lay outside the gene matches. Germline assignment: CDR1 MDHEN and CDR2 SYDVKM. This CDR3 reads CASSRTGEVHGYTF. Written as DNA, the CDR3 is TGTGCCAGCAGTAGGACAGGGGAAGTTCATGGCTACACCTTC.

V gene TRBV7-3 combines with J gene TRBJ1-1, with 9 bases aligning to TRBD1. The CDR3 has 15 amino acids. The J segment lost 4 bases and the V segment lost 5 bases, leaving 8 bases of the junction unmatched. Germline V CDR1 and CDR2: SGHTA, FQGTGA. CDR3 loop: CASSVDRGWGTEAFF. CDR3 nucleotides: TGTGCCAGCAGCGTGGACAGGGGATGGGGCACTGAAGCTTTCTTT.

This clonotype showed up just a few times. The V gene is TRBV7-3, the J gene TRBJ2-7; no reliable D call. CDR1 is SGHTA, CDR2 FQGTGA, per germline. Trimming removed 2 bases at V and 4 bases at J, with 15 bases between. The CDR3 length is 15 residues. CDR3 coding DNA: TGTGCCAGCAGCTTAGACTCCGGCTGGGAATACGAGCAGTACTTC. Protein: CASSLDSGWEYEQYF.

V is TRBV5-1 and J is TRBJ1-1, with D maybe TRBD1 (6 bases). The V and J ends lost 0 bases and 7 bases respectively, with 16 bases between them. Germline-derived CDR1 and CDR2 are SGHRS and YFSETQ. This CDR3 is built from 15 residues. The CDR3 region is CASSLAWGGHLEAFF. The CDR3 region has the DNA TGCGCCAGCAGCTTGGCGTGGGGGGGACATCTTGAAGCTTTCTTT.

The table lists this clonotype with a few counts. The chain uses TRBV20-1 and TRBJ1-2, with D possibly being TRBD1 (5 bases). V lost 3 bases and J lost 6, with 11 bases in between. The CDR3 is 12 residues long. Germline loops: CDR1 DFQATT, CDR2 SNEGSKA (reference sequence). The DNA of the CDR3 is TGCAGTGCTAGGGGGGGGAGGAATGGCTACACCTTC. Its protein product is CSARGGRNGYTF.

This clonotype has a count of ten or more. The chain has TRBV13 and TRBJ1-2; TRBD1 aligns across 7 bases. The germline V gene encodes CDR1 PRHDT and CDR2 FYEKMQ (reference sequence). This CDR3 comprises 15 residues. The V gene end was trimmed by 1 base and the J gene end by 6 bases; junction bases not matched to a gene: 8. The DNA of the CDR3 is TGTGCCAGCAGCTTAGAAGGCAGGGGGGACGATGGCTACACCTTC. It is translated as CASSLEGRGDDGYTF.

About this clonotype itself: Relative to the germline gene, one junction end is altered; a read error may explain this. The chain combines TRBV6-5 with TRBJ2-5; 13 nucleotides agree with TRBD2. Germline V CDR1 and CDR2: MNHEY, SVGAGI. The CDR3 length is 18 residues. The CDR3, as DNA: TGTTCCAGCAGTTACTCCGTTGTTGGAACTAGCGGGAGGGGGACCCAGTACTTC. It encodes CSSSYSVVGTSGRGTQYF.

The chain employs TRBV10-3 and TRBJ2-7; TRBD1 agrees at 7 bases. The CDR3 has 15 amino acids. Trimming removed 7 bases from V and 4 bases from J; junction bases left unmatched: 13. Germline V gene data show CDR1 as ENHRY and CDR2 as SYGVKD. The CDR3 protein is CAITQGVGVTYEQYF. CDR3 sequence (DNA): TGTGCCATCACCCAGGGGGTGGGAGTTACGTACGAGCAGTACTTC.

The table lists this clonotype with a few counts. The chain joins TRBV13 to TRBJ1-2; tentative D call: TRBD1 (5 bases). The CDR3 covers 15 residues. Trimming took 3 bases from V and 0 from J, leaving 11 bases between them. Germline CDR1 PRHDT, CDR2 FYEKMQ (reference sequence). CDR3 amino acids: CASSFRDRANYGYTF. In nucleotides, the CDR3 is TGTGCCAGCAGCTTTCGGGACCGAGCTAACTATGGCTACACCTTC.

The count of this clonotype is one. The J gene is TRBJ2-3, the V gene TRBV5-1, with 7 positions matching TRBD2. Germline CDR1 and CDR2: SGHRS and YFSETQ. The CDR3 is 16 residues long. The V segment lost 0 bases and the J segment 4 bases; nucleotides outside the gene matches: 8. In DNA, the CDR3 is TGCGCCAGCAGCTTGGTGTCTAGCGGAGGGCCAGATACGCAGTATTTT. Residues: CASSLVSSGGPDTQYF.

The chain uses TRBV13 and TRBJ2-7; 8 bases match TRBD1. The CDR3 covers 16 residues. The V segment lost 1 base and the J segment 4 bases; nucleotides outside the gene matches: 9. Germline CDR1 reads PRHDT; CDR2 reads FYEKMQ (reference sequence). CDR3 region: CASSLALRGQAYEQYF. Written as DNA, the CDR3 is TGTGCCAGCAGCTTAGCCCTCAGGGGACAGGCGTACGAGCAGTACTTC.

The V and J genes are TRBV30 and TRBJ2-2; D ambiguous. Germline V gene sequence: CDR1 GTSNPN, CDR2 SVGIG (reference sequence). The length of the CDR3 is 12 residues. V was pared by 2 bases and J by 6 bases, with 7 bases between. This CDR3 reads CAWSPGPGELFF. DNA of the CDR3: TGTGCCTGGAGTCCCGGGCCCGGGGAGCTGTTTTTT.

J is TRBJ1-2 and V is TRBV6-1, with TRBD1 identical over 7 bases. V gave up 8 bases and J gave up 4 bases; unmatched junction bases: 4. The germline gives CDR1 MNHNS, CDR2 SASEGT. The CDR3 contains 12 residues. The CDR3 sequence is CASQGGSYGYTF. The CDR3 DNA is TGTGCCAGCCAGGGGGGAAGCTATGGCTACACCTTC.

This clonotype was counted ten times or more. V and J are TRBV10-3 and TRBJ1-2; unclear D gene. CDR3 length: 15 residues. Deletions cut 0 bases from V and 0 bases from J, with 8 bases between. Per the germline V gene, CDR1 is ENHRY and CDR2 is SYGVKD. CDR3 residues: CAISESVEANYGYTF. The CDR3 region has the DNA TGTGCCATCAGTGAGTCGGTGGAAGCTAACTATGGCTACACCTTC.

This clonotype was detected a few times. The rearrangement joins TRBV4-2 to TRBJ1-2; possibly TRBD1 for D (6 bases). The V end was cut by 1 base, the J end by 7 bases, with 16 bases between. The CDR3 contains 15 residues. The germline gives CDR1 LGHNA, CDR2 YNFKEQ. The CDR3 is CASSQVAGEDGGYTF. CDR3 nucleotide sequence: TGTGCCAGCAGCCAAGTCGCAGGGGAGGATGGTGGCTACACCTTC.

This clonotype was detected only a few times. This chain connects TRBV11-1 to TRBJ1-1; 7 bases are a match to TRBD1. The CDR3 length is 19 residues. CDR1 is SGHAT and CDR2 is FQDESV in the germline V gene (reference sequence). V was pared by 5 bases and J by 5 bases, with 23 bases of the junction left unmatched. CDR3 nucleotide sequence: TGTGCCAGCAGCCCTATGGTAGACAGGGAGACGTGGAGGTATACTGAAGCTTTCTTT. Its protein product is CASSPMVDRETWRYTEAFF.

The chain combines TRBV28 with TRBJ1-6; no firm D call. The CDR3 is made up of 12 amino acids. Trimming shortened V by 5 bases and J by 11 bases, and 10 bases separated the two germline ends. Germline values: CDR1 MDHEN, CDR2 SYDVKM. CDR3 coding DNA: TGTGCCAGCAGTACGGGGAATCCACCCCTCCACTTT. Translation gives CASSTGNPPLHF.

The chain combines TRBV14 with TRBJ2-1; 13 bases align to TRBD2. The germline gives CDR1 SGHDN, CDR2 FVKESK. Trimming cost V 4 bases and J 11 bases; bases outside gene matches: 14. The CDR3 has 17 amino acids. CDR3 nucleotides: TGTGCCAGCAGCCCCTCGACGTCGGGCGGGACTAGCGGGAAGCAGTTCTTC. Encoded protein: CASSPSTSGGTSGKQFF.

The V call is TRBV27, the J call TRBJ2-2, with D possibly matching TRBD1 (6 bases). The ends were cut back, 3 bases at V and 5 bases at J, with 16 bases in the middle. The CDR3 loop spans 16 amino acids. CDR1 and CDR2 from the germline V gene are MNHEY and SMNVEV (reference sequence). The DNA for the CDR3 is TGTGCCAGCAGTTTGGCCAACAGGGTTGGGACCGGGGAGCTGTTTTTT. It encodes CASSLANRVGTGELFF.